The 8 T cell receptor beta chains given below trace back to one sample, sequenced in a study of glioma-infiltrating T cells after dendritic cell vaccination. The time point here: after dendritic cell vaccination, including at tumor progression/relapse. Libraries were prepared by immunoSEQ multiplex PCR; TCRdb keeps only in-frame clonotypes and omits some of them. The data show roughly 80,000 clones, with 87% seen just once and approximately 2.1% held by the top ten. The sequences come from blood, collected after dendritic cell vaccination. The source of these receptors is a human donor with glioblastoma.

The chain couples TRBV19 to TRBJ2-5; D is undetermined. This CDR3 is built from 11 residues. Germline assignment: CDR1 LNHDA and CDR2 SQIVND (reference sequence). V was trimmed by 4 bases and J by 4 bases, leaving 4 bases between them. The CDR3 nucleotides read TGTGCCAGTAGTACCCGAGAGACCCAGTACTTC. Translating it yields CASSTRETQYF. Complete variable domain (other parts from reference TRBV19 and TRBJ2-5): DGGITQSPKYLFRKEGQNVTLSCEQNLNHDAMYWYRQDPGQGLRLIYYSQIVNDFQKGDIAEGYSVSREKKESFPLTVTSAQKNPTAFYLCASSTRETQYFGPGTRLLVL.

The V call is TRBV4-1, the J call TRBJ1-5, with a weak D call TRBD1 (6 bases). The CDR3 covers 15 residues. Germline CDR1 MGHRA, CDR2 YSYEKL. The V end was cut by 2 bases, the J end by 11 bases, with 19 bases between. The CDR3 reads CASSQSQGLSGAQHF. DNA of the CDR3: TGCGCCAGCAGCCAATCACAGGGACTTAGCGGGGCCCAGCATTTT.

The CDR3 sequence: CASSLGQGRETQYF. CDR3 sequence (DNA): TGTGCCAGCAGCCTTGGACAGGGGAGGGAGACCCAGTACTTC. The V and J genes are TRBV6-1 and TRBJ2-5, with 9 bases aligning to TRBD1. Trimming cost V 6 bases and J 5 bases; bases outside gene matches: 7. Germline values: CDR1 MNHNS, CDR2 SASEGT. This CDR3 contains 14 residues.

The V and J genes are TRBV10-2 and TRBJ2-1; a weak D match, TRBD2 (5 bases). Germline V gives CDR1 WSHSY, CDR2 SAAADI. The CDR3 spans 16 residues. Trimming stripped 0 bases from V and 0 bases from J, with 9 bases between. The CDR3 nucleotides read TGCGCCAGCAGTGAGTCGTCGGGGTTCTCCTACAATGAGCAGTTCTTC. Translating it yields CASSESSGFSYNEQFF.

This chain connects TRBV18 to TRBJ2-5; no definite D call. Trimming cost V 3 bases and J 2 bases, with 10 bases left between them. Germline-derived CDR1 and CDR2 are KGHSH and LQKENI. This CDR3 comprises 14 residues. The CDR3 DNA reads as TGTGCCAGCTCACCTGTTGACATACAAGAGACCCAGTACTTC. Translated, it gives CASSPVDIQETQYF.

This sequence joins TRBV15 and TRBJ1-5; TRBD1 might be the D (5 bases). Trimming shortened V by 4 bases and J by 6 bases, and 7 bases separated the two germline ends. This CDR3 has 12 amino acids. Germline-derived CDR1 and CDR2 are LNHNV and YYDKDF (reference sequence). In nucleotides, the CDR3 is TGTGCCACCAGCATCGGGGGTCAGCCCCAGCATTTT. Protein product: CATSIGGQPQHF.

The chain is built from TRBV27 and TRBJ2-7; D possibly corresponds to TRBD2 (6 bases). There are 14 residues in the CDR3. Germline assignment: CDR1 MNHEY and CDR2 SMNVEV (reference sequence). The V gene lost 10 bases and the J gene lost 13 bases, with 29 bases spanning the gap. This CDR3 reads CATQLGGNTGKLYF. CDR3 sequence (DNA): TGTGCCACCCAACTCGGCGGGAACACCGGTAAATTATACTTC.

This clone was counted only a few times. The chain is built from TRBV27 and TRBJ2-7; a possible D gene is TRBD2 (6 bases). V was clipped by 6 bases and J by 1 base, with 13 bases between them. This CDR3 has 14 amino acids. Germline-derived CDR1 and CDR2 are MNHEY and SMNVEV (reference sequence). CDR3 residues: CASRGAGRSYEQYF. CDR3 bases: TGTGCCAGCAGGGGAGCGGGCCGGTCCTACGAGCAGTACTTC.